This is a list of T cell receptor beta chains from one sample in a study of blood T cell repertoires in COVID-19. Only in-frame clones appear in the TCRdb table, and some are missing; sequencing was by immunoSEQ multiplex PCR. The sample carries 150,000 to 200,000 clones, around 82% recorded once. The sequenced material came from PBMCs or T cells enriched from blood (not recorded which). These receptor sequences come from a woman aged 45-65 years in a cohort exposed to, infected with or recovered from COVID-19 (not recorded which). CDR3s include the opening cysteine and the closing phenylalanine or tryptophan. The order of the fields is D gene, V gene, J gene, clone size, CDR3 protein, CDR3 DNA. The D gene is left open where the match is weak. A clone size is listed for some rows: how often the clone was seen (once, few, many), or a class if it is expanded.

TRBD1	TRBV5-4	TRBJ2-4	.	CASSSGTGRTKNIQYF	TGTGCCAGCAGCTCAGGGACAGGGAGAACCAAAAACATTCAGTACTTC
.	TRBV7-2	TRBJ1-2	.	CASSLRGGLGYTF	TGTGCCAGCAGCTTAAGGGGGGGCTTGGGCTACACCTTC
.	TRBV7-6	TRBJ2-7	.	CASSLRNEGEQYF	TGTGCCAGCAGCTTAAGGAATGAGGGCGAGCAGTACTTC
.	TRBV7-9	TRBJ1-5	.	CASSVDSNNQPQHF	TGTGCCAGCAGCGTCGACAGTAATAATCAGCCCCAGCATTTT
.	TRBV28	TRBJ1-3	once	CASRSPGTGTSGNTIYF	TGTGCCAGCCGAAGTCCGGGCACAGGGACCTCTGGAAACACCATATATTTT
TRBD1	TRBV24-1	TRBJ2-2	.	CATSDSGQGSGELFF	TGTGCCACCAGTGATTCTGGACAGGGGTCCGGGGAGCTGTTTTTT
TRBD1	TRBV6-4	TRBJ2-2	.	CATRTTGGYTGELFF	TGTGCCACCCGGACTACAGGGGGATACACCGGGGAGCTGTTTTTT
TRBD1	TRBV18	TRBJ1-5	.	CASSSTGQVSGQPQHF	TGTGCCAGCTCATCTACCGGACAGGTTTCAGGTCAGCCCCAGCATTTT
TRBD2	TRBV5-1	TRBJ2-1	.	CASSQTSGITYNEQFF	TGCGCCAGCAGCCAGACTAGCGGGATAACCTACAATGAGCAGTTCTTC
.	TRBV28	TRBJ2-5	.	CASLRTKETQYF	TGTGCCAGCTTACGGACTAAAGAGACCCAGTACTTC
TRBD1	TRBV29-1	TRBJ1-1	.	CSALNRGMNTEAFF	TGCAGCGCACTTAACAGGGGAATGAACACTGAAGCTTTCTTT
.	TRBV28	TRBJ1-2	.	CASSLGGQHIYGYTF	TGTGCCAGCAGTTTAGGTGGGCAGCACATCTATGGCTACACCTTC
.	TRBV6-5	TRBJ1-1	.	CASSLGQTSGAFF	TGTGCCAGCAGCCTAGGCCAAACGTCTGGGGCTTTCTTT
.	TRBV5-8	TRBJ1-4	once	CASSLLGGTNEKLFF	TGTGCCAGCAGCTTGTTGGGAGGGACTAATGAAAAACTGTTTTTT
TRBD1	TRBV19	TRBJ2-7	.	CASSRDRWISEQYF	TGTGCCAGTAGTAGGGACAGGTGGATCTCCGAGCAGTACTTC
TRBD1	TRBV18	TRBJ1-5	.	CASSLGTGDQPQHF	TGTGCCAGCTCTCTGGGGACAGGGGATCAGCCCCAGCATTTT
.	TRBV28	TRBJ1-2	.	CASRKGGTYGYTF	TGTGCCAGCAGAAAGGGGGGGACCTATGGCTACACCTTC
TRBD1	TRBV13	TRBJ1-3	once	CASSMGTGGIIGNTIYF	TGTGCCAGCAGCATGGGGACAGGGGGCATAATTGGAAACACCATATATTTT
TRBD1	TRBV19	TRBJ2-7	.	CASSATGTGSHYEQYF	TGTGCCAGTAGTGCAACCGGGACAGGAAGTCACTACGAGCAGTACTTC
.	TRBV19	TRBJ1-5	once	CASSPSTDTSNQPQHF	TGTGCCAGTAGCCCCTCCACAGACACCTCGAATCAGCCCCAGCATTTT
TRBD1	TRBV19	TRBJ1-1	.	CASSIPGQGNTEAFF	TGTGCCAGTAGTATCCCCGGACAGGGAAACACTGAAGCTTTCTTT
TRBD2	TRBV3-1/TRBV3-2	TRBJ2-1	.	CASSAIAGVYNEQFF	TGTGCCAGCAGCGCTATAGCGGGAGTCTACAATGAGCAGTTCTTC
.	TRBV14	TRBJ2-2	.	CASSLIIDRSGNTGELFF	TGTGCCAGCAGCCTCATTATAGACAGGAGCGGGAACACCGGGGAGCTGTTTTTT
TRBD1	TRBV28	TRBJ2-7	.	CASRDRGTNYEQYF	TGTGCCAGCAGAGACAGGGGGACAAACTACGAGCAGTACTTC
.	TRBV19	TRBJ2-5	.	CASSMEGGVLETQYF	TGTGCCAGTAGTATGGAGGGGGGGGTTCTAGAGACCCAGTACTTC
TRBD2	TRBV4-1	TRBJ2-1	few	CASSLRDYYNEQFF	TGCGCCAGCAGCTTAAGGGACTACTACAATGAGCAGTTCTTC
.	TRBV7-2	TRBJ1-3	.	CASIGEPGRGGNTIYF	TGTGCCAGCATCGGAGAGCCAGGACGGGGAGGAAACACCATATATTTT
TRBD1	TRBV5-1	TRBJ2-7	.	CASSLGTGGSYEQYF	TGCGCCAGCAGCCTAGGGACAGGGGGCTCCTACGAGCAGTACTTC
TRBD1	TRBV3-1/TRBV3-2	TRBJ2-7	few	CASSQGQGGGEQYF	TGTGCCAGCAGCCAAGGACAGGGCGGTGGGGAGCAGTACTTC
TRBD2	TRBV12-5	TRBJ2-5	.	CASGSHSGGAGTQYF	TGTGCTAGTGGTTCCCATAGCGGGGGGGCCGGAACCCAGTACTTC
.	TRBV10-1	TRBJ2-1	.	CASSEASVVVNEQFF	TGCGCCAGCAGTGAGGCTAGCGTGGTAGTCAATGAGCAGTTCTTC
.	TRBV3-1/TRBV3-2	TRBJ1-5	.	CASSQGGGYGQPQHF	TGTGCCAGCAGCCAAGGAGGAGGGTACGGTCAGCCCCAGCATTTT
.	TRBV27	TRBJ2-3	.	CASRPTGTTDTQYF	TGTGCCAGCAGGCCTACAGGAACCACAGATACGCAGTATTTT
TRBD1	TRBV5-1	TRBJ2-1	.	CASSLWDRLVDEQFF	TGCGCCAGCAGCTTGTGGGACAGGCTAGTGGATGAGCAGTTCTTC
TRBD1	TRBV29-1	TRBJ2-2	.	CSVRGTGIDTGELFF	TGCAGCGTACGGGGGACAGGGATTGACACCGGGGAGCTGTTTTTT
TRBD2	TRBV7-8	TRBJ2-1	.	CASSPTSGTGFF	TGTGCCAGCAGCCCAACTAGCGGTACGGGGTTCTTC
.	TRBV9	TRBJ1-1	.	CASSARQQNTEAFF	TGTGCCAGCAGCGCTAGACAGCAGAACACTGAAGCTTTCTTT
TRBD1	TRBV11-3	TRBJ2-1	once	CASSLETGADEQFF	TGTGCCAGCAGCTTAGAGACAGGGGCCGATGAGCAGTTCTTC
TRBD2	TRBV15	TRBJ2-3	.	CATSNTGTRTTDTQYF	TGTGCCACCAGCAACACCGGGACTAGAACAACAGATACGCAGTATTTT
.	TRBV6-5	TRBJ1-4	once	CASSSITATNEKLFF	TGTGCCAGCAGTTCTATAACAGCAACTAATGAAAAACTGTTTTTT
.	TRBV27	TRBJ2-1	once	CASSPGGPTDNEQFF	TGTGCCAGCAGTCCGGGGGGCCCAACCGACAATGAGCAGTTCTTC
TRBD1	TRBV29-1	TRBJ1-3	.	CSVAPGQGAGNTIYF	TGCAGCGTTGCGCCGGGACAGGGGGCGGGAAACACCATATATTTT
.	TRBV4-1	TRBJ2-7	.	CASSQDLAGGQYF	TGCGCCAGCAGCCAAGATCTGGCGGGCGGGCAGTACTTC
.	TRBV27	TRBJ1-1	once	CASSLFPGSEAFF	TGTGCCAGCAGTTTATTTCCGGGGTCTGAAGCTTTCTTT
TRBD1	TRBV19	TRBJ1-5	.	CASSKGQGANQPQHF	TGTGCCAGTAGTAAGGGGCAGGGGGCAAATCAGCCCCAGCATTTT
TRBD1	TRBV29-1	TRBJ2-1	.	CSVDRDRGGEQFF	TGCAGCGTTGACCGGGACAGGGGAGGGGAGCAGTTCTTC
TRBD1	TRBV5-1	TRBJ1-1	.	CASSGQGLNTEAFF	TGCGCCAGCAGCGGACAGGGCTTGAACACTGAAGCTTTCTTT
TRBD2	TRBV7-3	TRBJ2-2	.	CASSAYLAGVTGELFF	TGTGCCAGCAGCGCTTATCTAGCGGGAGTCACCGGGGAGCTGTTTTTT
TRBD1	TRBV5-6	TRBJ2-7	.	CASSYPGQDDYEQYF	TGTGCCAGCAGCTACCCGGGACAGGACGACTACGAGCAGTACTTC
TRBD2	TRBV20-1	TRBJ2-3	.	CSASTRKRLAGSEDTQYF	TGCAGTGCTAGTACCCGGAAACGGCTAGCGGGGTCAGAAGATACGCAGTATTTT
.	TRBV4-2	TRBJ2-2	.	CASTTLDLAANTGELFF	TGTGCCAGCACCACACTAGATCTAGCAGCGAACACCGGGGAGCTGTTTTTT
TRBD2	TRBV4-2	TRBJ2-7	.	CASSQEDGGGNYEQYF	TGTGCCAGCAGCCAAGAGGACGGCGGGGGGAACTACGAGCAGTACTTC
.	TRBV15	TRBJ1-5	.	CATSKTRNSNQPQHF	TGTGCCACCAGCAAAACCAGGAATAGCAATCAGCCCCAGCATTTT
.	TRBV7-6	TRBJ1-1	.	CASSLLSMGAQEQTEAFF	TGTGCCAGCAGCTTATTATCGATGGGGGCTCAGGAACAGACTGAAGCTTTCTTT
.	TRBV2	TRBJ1-3	.	CASSSISPLGGSGNTIYF	TGTGCCAGCAGTTCAATCTCCCCTTTAGGGGGATCTGGAAACACCATATATTTT
TRBD1	TRBV3-1/TRBV3-2	TRBJ2-6	.	CASSQPATGPWANVLTF	TGTGCCAGCAGCCAACCTGCGACAGGGCCCTGGGCCAACGTCCTGACTTTC
.	TRBV28	TRBJ1-1	.	CASSPDISPEAFF	TGTGCCAGCAGTCCGGACATCAGCCCTGAAGCTTTCTTT
TRBD1	TRBV9	TRBJ1-2	few	CASQTGGGGYTF	TGTGCCAGCCAGACAGGGGGCGGCGGCTACACCTTC